This T cell receptor (beta chain) was identified during a study of blood T cell repertoires in COVID-19 (dated by TCRdb to the early 2020s). In the study overall: Collaborator samples came from the United States, Italy and Spain and covered acute and convalescent phases of COVID-19. HLA class I and class II types, where available, came from metadata supplied by the sample provider rather than from assay-based typing. A de-identified subject ID, COVID-19 status, age in years and sex were almost always included in the sample metadata. The repertoires were released in a freely available public database intended as a resource for research on the immune response to SARS-CoV-2. The prospective study material was composed of cDNA or gDNA derived from T cells, B-cell-depleted T cells, or PBMCs. Deeply sampled blood TCRbeta repertoires from subjects exposed to, actively infected with, or recovered from COVID-19 were included in the dataset. The samples were drawn from two sources: the first 160 participants of the ongoing ImmuneRACE study, and 1,254 subjects contributed by 6 global collaborators.

Turning to this clone: It lacks a known antigen. Nothing much larger sits one base from this clone, and base qualities are not available.

TCRbeta CDR3 regions were amplified from genomic DNA using the immunoSEQ Assay, a bias-controlled multiplex PCR. The original pipeline was this. The number of nucleated cells in each sample was estimated from the amplification of reference gene primers within the assay. Sequence reads were collapsed and filtered to measure the absolute abundance of every unique TCRbeta CDR3 rearrangement. For each sample, productive Simpson clonality was calculated as the square root of Simpson's diversity index over productive rearrangements. Held by TCRdb, this immuneACCESS table contains in-frame sequences only and omits some clones. Under half of the omission traces to an unresolved V gene where checked; the cause of the rest is unknown. Clone size and V and J calls were adopted from that table, with D and trimming inferred from the DNA. The sample has approximately 230,000 clones on record, approximately 82% of them singletons. In total, the top ten clones hold 4.9% of the sample.

Collaborating institutions collected whole blood in K2EDTA tubes following their own protocols. For TCRbeta analysis, collaborators shipped samples as frozen whole blood, isolated PBMCs, or DNA extracted from either of those sample types. The full study reports these points: The quantity of clinical and demographic metadata differed by source and by participant and was supplied without curation.

From its cysteine to its phenylalanine, the CDR3 spans 11 amino acids. Solely the CDR3 DNA is kept, with 33 bases framed from the first base. Trimming takes 1 base from V and 10 bases from J, and the germline ends sit 7 bases apart. The V and J genes are TRBV12-3 or TRBV12-4 and TRBJ1-1; no D gene is confidently identified. Sample: peripheral blood. The clonotype was recovered from a woman at least 80 years old with active or convalescent COVID-19. Here is the DNA: TGTGCCAGCAGTTTAGGAGTCGGAGCTTTCTTT. Its amino acids are CASSLGVGAFF.